This TCR beta chain was captured by sequencing in a study of control samples from healthy donors and cancer patients. Some clones are missing from TCRdb's copy, which holds only in-frame ones; the method was immunoSEQ multiplex PCR. The top ten clones hold 1% of a sample with some 150,000 clones, nearly 96% of them seen once. J lost 4 bases, V lost 6 bases, and 8 bases had no gene match. Germline V lookup: CDR1 SGHVS, CDR2 FNYEAQ. CDR3 length equals 15 residues. In this sample, this clone turned up once. This clonotype was sampled from a woman under 40 in good health. The sequencing sample was made of blood. The chain recombines TRBV7-6 with TRBJ1-5, with TRBD1 matching 8 bases. The CDR3 coding sequence is TGTGCCAGCAGTACCGGGACAGGACTTAATCAGCCCCAGCATTTT. This codes for CASSTGTGLNQPQHF.